A single T cell receptor (beta chain) is shown here with its context. Its antigen is currently unknown. The donors, nominally healthy at sampling, likely had unrecorded immune exposures. The PCR contained 60 Vbeta and 13 Jbeta primers. The protocol was immunoSEQ multiplex PCR, while the TCRdb copy is restricted to in-frame clones and leaves out a portion. The sample holds 160,000 or so clones. These data originate in a study of cytomegalovirus exposure and HLA in healthy donors. Findings of the study overall: Later work found most CMV-associated TCR beta chains apparently HLA-restricted.

The receptor was derived from a man aged 25 to 40 in good health and CMV-seronegative. Sequences were obtained from PBMCs.

DNA for the CDR3: TGCAGCGTTGAGCCTAGCGGCAATGAGCAGTTCTTC. Its translation: CSVEPSGNEQFF. The genes are TRBV29-1 and TRBJ2-1; TRBD2 matches 7 bases. Germline lookup yields CDR1 SQVTM and CDR2 ANQGSEA. The CDR3 runs to 12 residues. The trim removed 3 bases at V and 6 bases at J, leaving 2 bases unmatched.